The 11 T cell receptor beta chains presented below share a single source sample, sequenced in a study of beta chain features in type 1 diabetes (dated by TCRdb to 2016 to 2018). Library prep was done by the immunoSEQ multiplex PCR assay. All of the isolated RNA was reverse transcribed with the High Capacity cDNA Reverse Transcription Kit, so expressed TCRB transcripts were sequenced. TCRdb stores this immuneACCESS table with in-frame sequences only. Part of the clones is absent; in the studies checked, under half of the shortfall reflects unresolved V genes, and no reason is known for the rest. The sample table holds under 250,000 clones, of which 12% to 15% were seen once. The leading ten clones occupy around 0.026% of the sample. Sequencing used naive CD4+ T cells from blood. This specimen's cell subset or site label, per the study, means: true naive CD4+ T cells. The receptor source for this set is a woman aged 40 to 49 in good health.

The genes are TRBV2 and TRBJ2-2, with a weak D call TRBD2 (6 bases). Germline V CDR1 and CDR2: SNHLY, FYNNEI. CDR3 length equals 14 residues. The V gene lost 6 bases and the J gene lost 4 bases, with 12 bases spanning the gap. The CDR3 DNA reads as TGTGCCAGCAGAGTCGGGGGACGCACCGGGGAGCTGTTTTTT. Translated, it gives CASRVGGRTGELFF.

This clone has just a few counts. The chain joins TRBV5-6 to TRBJ1-2; D unclear. Germline V gene data show CDR1 as SGHDT and CDR2 as YYEEEE. V lost 2 bases and J lost 8, with 10 bases in between. The CDR3 is 12 amino acids. In nucleotides, the CDR3 is TGTGCCAGCAGCTTAACAACGCGGGGCTACACCTTC. Protein: CASSLTTRGYTF.

This clone was seen only once. Other DNA sequences in this sample translate to the same CDR3. The CDR3 DNA follows: TGCGCCAGCAGCTTAGGACTAGCGGGGGGCACAGATACGCAGTATTTT. Translated: CASSLGLAGGTDTQYF. This chain joins TRBV5-1 and TRBJ2-3; 13 positions match TRBD2. Per the germline V gene, CDR1 is SGHRS and CDR2 is YFSETQ. V was pared by 2 bases and J by 1 base, with 1 base of the junction left unmatched. The CDR3 runs to 16 residues.

The chain joins TRBV18 to TRBJ1-4, with 8 positions matching TRBD1. Germline loops: CDR1 KGHSH, CDR2 LQKENI. V lost 5 bases to trimming and J lost 2 bases; unmatched junction nucleotides: 1. The CDR3 loop spans 14 amino acids. The CDR3 nucleotides are TGTGCCAGCTCAAGACAGGGGACTAATGAAAAACTGTTTTTT. It specifies CASSRQGTNEKLFF.

This chain links TRBV18 with TRBJ1-1, with TRBD1 as a possible D gene (6 bases). CDR1 is KGHSH and CDR2 is LQKENI in the germline V gene. Deletions cut 3 bases from V and 1 base from J, with 15 bases between. This CDR3 has 16 amino acids. The CDR3 region is CASSPRDKVKNTEAFF. The CDR3 nucleotides read TGTGCCAGCTCACCCCGGGACAAGGTTAAGAACACTGAAGCTTTCTTT.

This clone was found a few times. V and J are TRBV19 and TRBJ1-2; tentatively, D is TRBD1 (5 bases). CDR1 and CDR2 (germline): LNHDA, SQIVND (reference sequence). V lost 0 bases, J lost 7 bases, and 9 bases lay in between. The CDR3 runs 13 residues. As DNA, the CDR3 is TGTGCCAGTAGTATAGAAGGGGTTTCTGGCTACACCTTC. Translation: CASSIEGVSGYTF.

This clone was found a few times. The chain carries TRBV2 and TRBJ2-3; 9 nucleotides agree with TRBD2. The CDR3 totals 15 residues. V lost 6 bases, J lost 1 base, and 5 bases stayed unmatched. Germline V CDR1 and CDR2: SNHLY, FYNNEI. This CDR3 reads CASRSGTSRTDTQYF. CDR3 nucleotides: TGTGCCAGCAGGTCCGGGACTAGCCGCACAGATACGCAGTATTTT.

The rearrangement uses TRBV6-5 and TRBJ1-1; D gene uncertain. Germline lookup yields CDR1 MNHEY and CDR2 SVGAGI. V lost 6 bases and J lost 0, with 11 bases in between. CDR3 length: 14 residues. The CDR3 loop is CASRGAGMNTEAFF. CDR3 DNA: TGTGCCAGCAGGGGAGCGGGGATGAACACTGAAGCTTTCTTT.

This chain uses TRBV27 with TRBJ2-5, with 13 bases identical to TRBD2. Germline assignment: CDR1 MNHEY and CDR2 SMNVEV (reference sequence). With 6 bases clipped from V and 6 bases from J, the junction kept 7 bases outside the gene matches. This CDR3 region has 15 residues. CDR3 in DNA: TGTGCCAGCAGCACACTAGCGGGGGGGCTTAAGACCCAGTACTTC. This translates into CASSTLAGGLKTQYF.

This clone was observed a few times. The chain joins TRBV9 to TRBJ2-3, with TRBD1 matching over 8 bases. The junction had 6 bases not matched to a gene; V was cut back by 0 bases and J by 6 bases. Looked up from germline, CDR1 is SGDLS and CDR2 is YYNGEE. The CDR3 consists of 15 residues. This CDR3 is CASSVVSGGSDTQYF. CDR3 in DNA: TGTGCCAGCAGCGTAGTGTCAGGGGGCAGCGATACGCAGTATTTT.

The chain employs TRBV6-6 and TRBJ2-5; 8 nucleotides agree with TRBD2. Germline assignment: CDR1 MNHNY and CDR2 SVGAGI (reference sequence). The CDR3 is 15 amino acids. V trimming: 0 bases; J trimming: 5 bases; junction bases outside the gene matches: 5. This CDR3 reads CASSYSAGGGETQYF. The CDR3 bases are TGTGCCAGCAGTTACTCCGCGGGGGGCGGGGAGACCCAGTACTTC.